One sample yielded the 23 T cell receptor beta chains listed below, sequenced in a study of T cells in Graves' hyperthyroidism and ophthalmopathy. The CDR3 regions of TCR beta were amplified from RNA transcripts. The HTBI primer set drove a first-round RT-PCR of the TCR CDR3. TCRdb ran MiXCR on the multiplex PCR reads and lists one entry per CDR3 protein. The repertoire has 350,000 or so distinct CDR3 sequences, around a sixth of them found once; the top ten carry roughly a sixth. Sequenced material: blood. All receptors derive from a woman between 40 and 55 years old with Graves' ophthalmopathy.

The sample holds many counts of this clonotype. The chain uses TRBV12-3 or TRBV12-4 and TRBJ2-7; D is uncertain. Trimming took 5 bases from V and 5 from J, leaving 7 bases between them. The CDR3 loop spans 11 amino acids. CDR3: CASSRTHEQYF. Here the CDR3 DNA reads TGTGCCAGCAGTAGAACTCACGAGCAGTACTTC.

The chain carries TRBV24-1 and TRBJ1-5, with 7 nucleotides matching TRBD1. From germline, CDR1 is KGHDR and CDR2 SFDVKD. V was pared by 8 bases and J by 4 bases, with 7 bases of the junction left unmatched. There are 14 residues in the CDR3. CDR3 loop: CATKGAGGNQPQHF. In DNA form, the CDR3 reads TGTGCCACCAAGGGGGCGGGGGGAAATCAGCCCCAGCATTTT.

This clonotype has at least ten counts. CDR3 in DNA: TGCGCCAGCAGCCCCGGACAGGTCTGGTCCTACGAGCAGTACTTC. This sequence encodes CASSPGQVWSYEQYF. This chain joins TRBV4-1 and TRBJ2-7, with TRBD1 matching over 7 bases. From germline, CDR1 is MGHRA and CDR2 YSYEKL. The V and J ends lost 4 bases and 1 base, in that order; junction bases with no gene match: 7. The CDR3 spans 15 residues.

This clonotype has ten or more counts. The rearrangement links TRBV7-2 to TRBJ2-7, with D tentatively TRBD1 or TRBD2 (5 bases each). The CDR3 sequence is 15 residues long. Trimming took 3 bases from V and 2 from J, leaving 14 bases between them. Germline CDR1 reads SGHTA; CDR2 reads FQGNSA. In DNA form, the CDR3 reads TGTGCCAGCAGCTTCCGGGACGAGGGCACCTACGAGCAGTACTTC. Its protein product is CASSFRDEGTYEQYF.

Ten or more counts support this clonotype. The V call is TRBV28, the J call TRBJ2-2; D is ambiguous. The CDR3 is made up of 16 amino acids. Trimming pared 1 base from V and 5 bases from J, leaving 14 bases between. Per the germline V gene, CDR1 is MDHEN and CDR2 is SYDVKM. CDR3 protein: CASSLYRQDQTGELFF. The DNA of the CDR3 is TGTGCCAGCAGTTTATATCGGCAGGATCAGACCGGGGAGCTGTTTTTT.

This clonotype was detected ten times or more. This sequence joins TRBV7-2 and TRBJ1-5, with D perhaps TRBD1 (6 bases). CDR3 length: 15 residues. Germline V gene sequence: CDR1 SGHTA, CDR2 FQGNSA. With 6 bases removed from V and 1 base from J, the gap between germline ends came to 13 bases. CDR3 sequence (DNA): TGTGCCAGCAGTCCCCGAGGGGGGAGCAATCAGCCCCAGCATTTT. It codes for CASSPRGGSNQPQHF.

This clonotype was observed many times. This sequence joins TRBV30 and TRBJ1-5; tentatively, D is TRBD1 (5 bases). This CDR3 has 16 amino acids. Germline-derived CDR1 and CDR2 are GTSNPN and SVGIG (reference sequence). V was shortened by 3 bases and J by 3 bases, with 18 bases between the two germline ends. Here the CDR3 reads CAWSRTKGRANQPQHF. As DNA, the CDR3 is TGTGCCTGGAGCCGGACAAAGGGACGGGCCAATCAGCCCCAGCATTTT.

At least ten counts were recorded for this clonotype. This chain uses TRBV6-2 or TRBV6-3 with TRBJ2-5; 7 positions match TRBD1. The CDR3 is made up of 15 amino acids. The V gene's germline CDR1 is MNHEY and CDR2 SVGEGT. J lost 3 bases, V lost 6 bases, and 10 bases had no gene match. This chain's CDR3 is CASRRGGLSEETQYF. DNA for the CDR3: TGTGCCAGCAGAAGAGGGGGCCTTTCGGAAGAGACCCAGTACTTC.

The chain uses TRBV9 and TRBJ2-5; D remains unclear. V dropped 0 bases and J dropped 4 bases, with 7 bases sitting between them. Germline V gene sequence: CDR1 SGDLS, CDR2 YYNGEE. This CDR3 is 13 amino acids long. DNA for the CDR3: TGTGCCAGCAGCGTAGGATTAATAGAGACCCAGTACTTC. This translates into CASSVGLIETQYF.

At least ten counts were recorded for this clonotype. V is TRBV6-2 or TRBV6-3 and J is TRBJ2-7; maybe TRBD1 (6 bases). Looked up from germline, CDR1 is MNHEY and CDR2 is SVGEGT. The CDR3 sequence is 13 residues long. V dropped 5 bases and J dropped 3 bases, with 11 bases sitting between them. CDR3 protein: CASSLRDNYEQYF. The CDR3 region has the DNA TGTGCCAGCAGTCTCCGGGACAACTACGAGCAGTACTTC.

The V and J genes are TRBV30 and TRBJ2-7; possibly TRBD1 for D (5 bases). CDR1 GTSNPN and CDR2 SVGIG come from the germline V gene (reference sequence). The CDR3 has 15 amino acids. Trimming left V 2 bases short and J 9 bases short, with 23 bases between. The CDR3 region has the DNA TGTGCCTGGAGTATAATGGACATTACGCGCGGTCGGCAGTACTTC. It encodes CAWSIMDITRGRQYF.

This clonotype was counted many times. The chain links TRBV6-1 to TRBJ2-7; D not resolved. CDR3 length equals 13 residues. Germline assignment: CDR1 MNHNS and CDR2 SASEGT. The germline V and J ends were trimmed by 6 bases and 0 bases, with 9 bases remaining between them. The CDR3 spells CASSAPSSYEQYF. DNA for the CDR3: TGTGCCAGCAGCGCGCCCAGCTCCTACGAGCAGTACTTC.

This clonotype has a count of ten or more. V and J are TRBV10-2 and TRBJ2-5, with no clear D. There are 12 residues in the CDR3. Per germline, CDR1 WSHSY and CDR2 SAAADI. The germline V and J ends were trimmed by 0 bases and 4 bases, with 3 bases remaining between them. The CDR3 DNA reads TGCGCCAGCAGTGAGTCGGGAGAGACCCAGTACTTC. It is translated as CASSESGETQYF.

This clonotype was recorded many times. The CDR3: CASSHDRANQPQHF. As DNA, the CDR3 is TGTGCCAGCTCACACGACAGAGCTAATCAGCCCCAGCATTTT. V gene TRBV18 combines with J gene TRBJ1-5; D possibly corresponds to TRBD1 (5 bases). Trimming removed 4 bases from V and 4 bases from J, with 11 bases in between. From germline, CDR1 is KGHSH and CDR2 LQKENI. This CDR3 has 14 amino acids.

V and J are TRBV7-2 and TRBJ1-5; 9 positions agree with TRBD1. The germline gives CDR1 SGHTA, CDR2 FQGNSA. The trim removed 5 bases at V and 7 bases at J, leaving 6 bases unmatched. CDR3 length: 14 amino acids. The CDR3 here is CASSPRQGEQPQHF. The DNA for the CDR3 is TGTGCCAGCAGCCCAAGACAGGGGGAGCAGCCCCAGCATTTT.

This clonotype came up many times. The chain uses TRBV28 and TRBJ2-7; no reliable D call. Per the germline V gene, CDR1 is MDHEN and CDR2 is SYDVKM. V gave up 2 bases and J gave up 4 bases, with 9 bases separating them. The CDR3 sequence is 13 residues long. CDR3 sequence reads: CASSLVGLYEQYF. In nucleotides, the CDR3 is TGTGCCAGCAGTTTAGTGGGCTTGTACGAGCAGTACTTC.

The CDR3 sequence: CASSLDPPGTVTGELFF. The CDR3 coding sequence is TGTGCCAGCAGCCTCGACCCCCCCGGGACCGTAACCGGGGAGCTGTTTTTT. The chain carries TRBV9 and TRBJ2-2; either TRBD1 or TRBD2 may fit D (5 bases each). Germline V gene lookup returns CDR1 SGDLS and CDR2 YYNGEE. This CDR3 contains 17 residues. V was clipped by 4 bases and J by 5 bases, with 21 bases between them.

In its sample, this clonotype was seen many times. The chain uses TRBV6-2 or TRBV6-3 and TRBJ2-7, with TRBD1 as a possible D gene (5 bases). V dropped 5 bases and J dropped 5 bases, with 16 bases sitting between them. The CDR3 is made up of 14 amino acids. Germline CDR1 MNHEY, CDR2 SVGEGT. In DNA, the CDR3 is TGTGCCAGCAGTCCCTCCGACAGTTCCGACGAGCAGTACTTC. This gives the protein CASSPSDSSDEQYF.

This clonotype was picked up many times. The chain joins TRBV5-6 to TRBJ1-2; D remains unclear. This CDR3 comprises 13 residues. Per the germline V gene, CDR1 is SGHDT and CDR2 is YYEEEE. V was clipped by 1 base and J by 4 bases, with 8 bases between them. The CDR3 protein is CASSLPPGYGYTF. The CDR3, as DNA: TGTGCCAGCAGCTTGCCACCTGGCTATGGCTACACCTTC.

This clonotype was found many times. The CDR3 spells CATSAGGINQPQHF. The CDR3 DNA follows: TGTGCCACCAGTGCAGGGGGGATAAATCAGCCCCAGCATTTT. J is TRBJ1-5 and V is TRBV24-1; 7 bases map to TRBD1. The ends lost 5 bases at V and 4 bases at J; junction bases unmatched: 4. Per the germline V gene, CDR1 is KGHDR and CDR2 is SFDVKD. This CDR3 is 14 amino acids long.

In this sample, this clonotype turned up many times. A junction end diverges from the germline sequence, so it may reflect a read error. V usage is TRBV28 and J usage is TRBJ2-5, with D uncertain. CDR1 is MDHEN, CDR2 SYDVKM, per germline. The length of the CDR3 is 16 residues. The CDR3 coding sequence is TGTGCCGGCAGTTTCTCTTCCAGGCAACGTTCCGGGACCCAGTACTTC. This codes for CAGSFSSRQRSGTQYF.

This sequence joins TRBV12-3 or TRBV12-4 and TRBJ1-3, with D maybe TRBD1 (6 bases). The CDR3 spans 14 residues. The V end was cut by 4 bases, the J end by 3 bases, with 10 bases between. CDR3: CASSSGGLGNTIYF. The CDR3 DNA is TGTGCCAGCAGTTCGGGGGGGCTTGGAAACACCATATATTTT.

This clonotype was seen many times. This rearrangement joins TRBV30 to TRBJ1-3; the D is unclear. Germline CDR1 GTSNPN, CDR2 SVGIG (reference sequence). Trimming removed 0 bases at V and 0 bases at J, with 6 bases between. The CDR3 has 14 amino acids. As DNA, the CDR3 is TGTGCCTGGAGTGTGGTCAGCTCTGGAAACACCATATATTTT. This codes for CAWSVVSSGNTIYF. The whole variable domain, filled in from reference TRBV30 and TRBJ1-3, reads SQTIHQWPATLVQPVGSPLSLECTVEGTSNPNLYWYRQAAGRGLQLLFYSVGIGQISSEVPQNLSASRPQDRQFILSSKKLLLSDSGFYLCAWSVVSSGNTIYFGEGSWLTVV.